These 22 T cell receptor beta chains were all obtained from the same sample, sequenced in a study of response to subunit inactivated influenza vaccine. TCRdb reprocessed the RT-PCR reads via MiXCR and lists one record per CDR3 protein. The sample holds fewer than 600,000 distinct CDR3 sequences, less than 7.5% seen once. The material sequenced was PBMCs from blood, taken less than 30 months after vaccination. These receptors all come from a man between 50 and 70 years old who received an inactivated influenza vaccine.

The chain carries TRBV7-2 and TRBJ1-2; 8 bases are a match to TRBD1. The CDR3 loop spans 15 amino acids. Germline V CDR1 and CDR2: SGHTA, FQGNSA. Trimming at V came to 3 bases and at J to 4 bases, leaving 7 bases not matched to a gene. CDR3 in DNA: TGTGCCAGCAGCTTGGGACAGGATAGGTTCTATGGCTACACCTTC. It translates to CASSLGQDRFYGYTF.

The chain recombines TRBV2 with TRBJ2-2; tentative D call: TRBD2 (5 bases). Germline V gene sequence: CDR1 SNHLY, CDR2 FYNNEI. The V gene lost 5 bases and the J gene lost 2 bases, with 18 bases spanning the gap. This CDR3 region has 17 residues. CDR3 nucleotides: TGTGCCAGCAGTCCTAGAGCGGCTAGCAGAAACACCGGGGAGCTGTTTTTT. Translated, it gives CASSPRAASRNTGELFF. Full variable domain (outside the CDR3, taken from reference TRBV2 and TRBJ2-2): EPEVTQTPSHQVTQMGQEVILRCVPISNHLYFYWYRQILGQKVEFLVSFYNNEISEKSEIFDDQFSVERPDGSNFTLKIRSTKLEDSAMYFCASSPRAASRNTGELFFGEGSRLTVL.

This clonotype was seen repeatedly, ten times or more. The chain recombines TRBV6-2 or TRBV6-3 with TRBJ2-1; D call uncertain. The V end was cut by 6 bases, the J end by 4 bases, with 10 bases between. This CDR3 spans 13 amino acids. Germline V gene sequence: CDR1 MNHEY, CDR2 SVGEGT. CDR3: CASRQVGYNEQFF. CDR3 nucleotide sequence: TGTGCCAGCAGACAAGTGGGATACAATGAGCAGTTCTTC.

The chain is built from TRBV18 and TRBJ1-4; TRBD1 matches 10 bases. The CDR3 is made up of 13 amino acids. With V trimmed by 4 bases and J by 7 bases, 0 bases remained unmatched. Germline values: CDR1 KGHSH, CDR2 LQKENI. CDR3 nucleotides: TGTGCCAGCTCACGGGACAGGGGTGAAAAACTGTTTTTT. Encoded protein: CASSRDRGEKLFF.

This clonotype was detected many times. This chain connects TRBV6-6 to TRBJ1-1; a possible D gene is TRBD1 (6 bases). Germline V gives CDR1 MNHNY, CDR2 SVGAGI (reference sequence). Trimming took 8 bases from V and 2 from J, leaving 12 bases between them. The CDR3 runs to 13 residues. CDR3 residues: CASHFRGNTEAFF. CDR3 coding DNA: TGTGCCAGCCACTTCAGGGGTAACACTGAAGCTTTCTTT.

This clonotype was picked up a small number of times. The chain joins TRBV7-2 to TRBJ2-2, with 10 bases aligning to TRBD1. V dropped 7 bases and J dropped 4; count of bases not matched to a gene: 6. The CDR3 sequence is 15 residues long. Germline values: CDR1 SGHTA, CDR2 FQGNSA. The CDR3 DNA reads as TGTGCCAGCACCCGGACAGGGGGTTTCACCGGGGAGCTGTTTTTT. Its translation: CASTRTGGFTGELFF.

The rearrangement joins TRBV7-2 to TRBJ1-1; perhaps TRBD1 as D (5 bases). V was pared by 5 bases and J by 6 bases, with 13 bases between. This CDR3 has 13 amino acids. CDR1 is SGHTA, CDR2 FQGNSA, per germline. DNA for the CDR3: TGTGCCAGCAGCCCAAGGGGCTTCGCTGAAGCTTTCTTT. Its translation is CASSPRGFAEAFF.

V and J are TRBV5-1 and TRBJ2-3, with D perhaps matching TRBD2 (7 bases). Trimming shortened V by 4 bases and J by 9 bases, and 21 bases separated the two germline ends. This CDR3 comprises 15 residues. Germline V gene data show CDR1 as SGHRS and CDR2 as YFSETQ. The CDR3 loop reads CASSSSAGAGETQYF. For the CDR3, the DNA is TGCGCCAGCAGCAGCTCCGCAGGGGCGGGAGAGACGCAGTATTTT.

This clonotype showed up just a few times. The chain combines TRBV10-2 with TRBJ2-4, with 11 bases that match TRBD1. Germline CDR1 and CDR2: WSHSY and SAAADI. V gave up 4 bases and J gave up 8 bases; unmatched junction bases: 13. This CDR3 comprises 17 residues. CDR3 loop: CASSAAWTGGALDIQYF. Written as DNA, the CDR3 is TGCGCCAGCAGTGCCGCCTGGACAGGGGGCGCTTTGGACATTCAGTACTTC.

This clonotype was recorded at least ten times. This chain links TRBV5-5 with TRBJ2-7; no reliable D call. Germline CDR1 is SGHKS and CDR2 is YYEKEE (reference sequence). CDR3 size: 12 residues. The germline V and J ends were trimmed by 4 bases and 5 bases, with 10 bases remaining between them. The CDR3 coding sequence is TGTGCCAGCAGCCCCCCAGAAAACGAGCAGTACTTC. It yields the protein CASSPPENEQYF.

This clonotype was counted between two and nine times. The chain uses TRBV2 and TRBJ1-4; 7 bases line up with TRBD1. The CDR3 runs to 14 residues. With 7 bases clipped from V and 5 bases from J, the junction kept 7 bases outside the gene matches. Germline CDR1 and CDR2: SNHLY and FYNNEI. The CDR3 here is CASKSETGNEKLFF. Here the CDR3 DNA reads TGTGCCAGCAAGTCCGAGACAGGGAATGAAAAACTGTTTTTT. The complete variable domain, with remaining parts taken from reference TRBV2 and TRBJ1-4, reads EPEVTQTPSHQVTQMGQEVILRCVPISNHLYFYWYRQILGQKVEFLVSFYNNEISEKSEIFDDQFSVERPDGSNFTLKIRSTKLEDSAMYFCASKSETGNEKLFFGSGTQLSVL.

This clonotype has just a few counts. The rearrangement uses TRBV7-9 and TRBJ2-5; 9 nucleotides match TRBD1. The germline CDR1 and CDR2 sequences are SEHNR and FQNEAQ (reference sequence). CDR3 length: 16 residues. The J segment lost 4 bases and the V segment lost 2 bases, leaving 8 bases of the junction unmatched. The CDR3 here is CASSLISGTGRETQYF. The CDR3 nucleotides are TGTGCCAGCAGCTTAATTTCCGGGACAGGGCGAGAGACCCAGTACTTC. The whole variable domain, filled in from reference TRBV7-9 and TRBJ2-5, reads DTGVSQNPRHKITKRGQNVTFRCDPISEHNRLYWYRQTLGQGPEFLTYFQNEAQLEKSRLLSDRFSAERPKGSFSTLEIQRTEQGDSAMYLCASSLISGTGRETQYFGPGTRLLVL.

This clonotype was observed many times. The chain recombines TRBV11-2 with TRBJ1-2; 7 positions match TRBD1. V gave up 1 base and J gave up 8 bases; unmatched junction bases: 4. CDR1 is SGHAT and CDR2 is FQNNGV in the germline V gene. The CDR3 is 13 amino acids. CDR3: CASSLGQGEGYTF. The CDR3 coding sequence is TGTGCCAGCAGCTTAGGGCAGGGGGAAGGCTACACCTTC.

The CDR3 here is CASSQGAQWVAGGYGEQFF. For the CDR3, the DNA is TGTGCCAGCAGCCAAGGGGCTCAGTGGGTAGCGGGGGGATATGGTGAGCAGTTCTTC. The chain carries TRBV4-2 and TRBJ2-1; TRBD2 matches 10 bases. There are 19 residues in the CDR3. Trimming cost V 1 base and J 9 bases; bases outside gene matches: 18. Germline CDR1 is LGHNA and CDR2 is YNFKEQ.

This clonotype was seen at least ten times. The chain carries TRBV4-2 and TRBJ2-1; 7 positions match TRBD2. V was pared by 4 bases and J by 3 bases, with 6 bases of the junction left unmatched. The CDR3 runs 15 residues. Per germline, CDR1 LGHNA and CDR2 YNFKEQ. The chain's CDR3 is CASSRRLADYNEQFF. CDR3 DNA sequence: TGTGCCAGCAGCCGTCGACTAGCAGACTACAATGAGCAGTTCTTC.

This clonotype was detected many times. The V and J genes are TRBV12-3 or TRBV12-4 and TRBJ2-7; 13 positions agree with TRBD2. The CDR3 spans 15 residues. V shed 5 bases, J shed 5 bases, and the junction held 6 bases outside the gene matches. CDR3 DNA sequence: TGTGCCAGCAGTCCTTCCGGGACTAGCGGGAACGAGCAGTACTTC. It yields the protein CASSPSGTSGNEQYF.

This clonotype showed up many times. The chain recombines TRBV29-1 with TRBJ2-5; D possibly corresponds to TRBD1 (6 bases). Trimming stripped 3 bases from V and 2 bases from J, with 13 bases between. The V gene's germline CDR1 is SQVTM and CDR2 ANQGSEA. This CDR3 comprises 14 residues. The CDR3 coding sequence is TGCAGCGTTGACGAACAGGGCAGGCAAGAGACCCAGTACTTC. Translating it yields CSVDEQGRQETQYF.

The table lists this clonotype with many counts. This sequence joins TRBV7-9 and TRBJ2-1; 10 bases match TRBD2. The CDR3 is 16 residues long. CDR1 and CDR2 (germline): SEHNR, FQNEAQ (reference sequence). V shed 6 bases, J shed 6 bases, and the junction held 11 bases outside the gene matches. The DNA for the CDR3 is TGTGCCAGCAGTCGGGCTAGCGGGAGTTCCCCCAATGAGCAGTTCTTC. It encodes CASSRASGSSPNEQFF.

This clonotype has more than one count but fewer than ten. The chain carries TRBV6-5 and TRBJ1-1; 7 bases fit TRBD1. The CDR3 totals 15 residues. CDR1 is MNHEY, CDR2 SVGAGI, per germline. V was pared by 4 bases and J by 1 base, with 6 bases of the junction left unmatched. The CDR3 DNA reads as TGTGCCAGCAGTTCGAAGGGACAGTGGAACACTGAAGCTTTCTTT. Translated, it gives CASSSKGQWNTEAFF.

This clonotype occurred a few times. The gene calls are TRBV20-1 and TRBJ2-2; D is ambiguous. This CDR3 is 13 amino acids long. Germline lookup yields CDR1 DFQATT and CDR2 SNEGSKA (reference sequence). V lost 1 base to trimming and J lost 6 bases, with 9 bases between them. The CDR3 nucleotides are TGCAGTGCTAGAGGTCCCTATTCCGGGGAGCTGTTTTTT. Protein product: CSARGPYSGELFF.

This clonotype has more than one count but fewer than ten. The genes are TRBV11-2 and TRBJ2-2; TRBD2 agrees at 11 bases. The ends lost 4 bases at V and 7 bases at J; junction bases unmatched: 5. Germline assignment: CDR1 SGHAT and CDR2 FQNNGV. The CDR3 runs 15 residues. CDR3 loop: CASSSVAGGLGELFF. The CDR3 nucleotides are TGTGCCAGCAGCTCGGTAGCGGGGGGGCTCGGGGAGCTGTTTTTT. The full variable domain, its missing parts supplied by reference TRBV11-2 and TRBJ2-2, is EAGVAQSPRYKIIEKRQSVAFWCNPISGHATLYWYQQILGQGPKLLIQFQNNGVVDDSQLPKDRFSAERLKGVDSTLKIQPAKLEDSAVYLCASSSVAGGLGELFFGEGSRLTVL.

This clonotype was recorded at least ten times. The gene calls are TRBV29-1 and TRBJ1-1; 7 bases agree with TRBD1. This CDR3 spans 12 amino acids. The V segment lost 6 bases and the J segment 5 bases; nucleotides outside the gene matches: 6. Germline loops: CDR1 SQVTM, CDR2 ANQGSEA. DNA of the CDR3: TGCAGCGTCCGGGACAGCCAGACTGAAGCTTTCTTT. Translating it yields CSVRDSQTEAFF. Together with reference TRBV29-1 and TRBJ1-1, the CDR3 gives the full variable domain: SAVISQKPSRDICQRGTSLTIQCQVDSQVTMMFWYRQQPGQSLTLIATANQGSEATYESGFVIDKFPISRPNLTFSTLTVSNMSPEDSSIYLCSVRDSQTEAFFGQGTRLTVV.